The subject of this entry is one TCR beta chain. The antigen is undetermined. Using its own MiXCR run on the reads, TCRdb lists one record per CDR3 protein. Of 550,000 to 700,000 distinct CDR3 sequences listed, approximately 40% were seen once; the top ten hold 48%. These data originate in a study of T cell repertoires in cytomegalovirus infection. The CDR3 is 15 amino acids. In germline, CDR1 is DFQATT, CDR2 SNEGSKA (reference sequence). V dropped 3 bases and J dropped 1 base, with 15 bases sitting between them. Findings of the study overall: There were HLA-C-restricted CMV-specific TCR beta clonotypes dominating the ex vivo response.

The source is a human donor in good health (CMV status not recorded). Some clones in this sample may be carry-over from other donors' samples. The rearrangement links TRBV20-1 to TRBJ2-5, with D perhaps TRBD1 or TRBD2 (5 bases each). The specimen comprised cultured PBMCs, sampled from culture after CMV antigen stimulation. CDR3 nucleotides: TGCAGTGCTAGGGCGAGGGGCCAGTCCCAAGAGACCCAGTACTTC. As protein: CSARARGQSQETQYF.